Following are 29 T cell receptor beta chains from one sample sequenced in a study of blood T cell repertoires in COVID-19. Sequenced by immunoSEQ multiplex PCR; TCRdb stores in-frame clones only, minus some. The repertoire has about 180,000 clones, more than 75% of them found once; the top ten carry roughly 0.53%. What was sequenced was peripheral blood. The receptors were sampled from a man in his 60s with COVID-19, enrolled during active disease.

The chain recombines TRBV19 with TRBJ2-2; the D gene is possibly TRBD1 (5 bases). The CDR3 has 15 residues. The germline V gene has CDR1 LNHDA and CDR2 SQIVND (reference sequence). V was pared by 1 base and J by 0 bases, with 6 bases between. The CDR3 nucleotides are TGTGCCAGTAGTATAGGACAGACGAACACCGGGGAGCTGTTTTTT. Protein: CASSIGQTNTGELFF.

In this sample, this clone turned up once. V gene TRBV7-8 combines with J gene TRBJ1-6; perhaps TRBD1 as D (5 bases). Germline V CDR1 and CDR2: SGHVS, FQNEAQ. This CDR3 has 15 amino acids. V dropped 5 bases and J dropped 9 bases, with 17 bases sitting between them. The CDR3 loop reads CASSVGDSLISPLHF. In DNA, the CDR3 is TGTGCCAGCAGCGTTGGGGACTCATTGATTTCACCCCTCCACTTT.

The chain links TRBV12-3 or TRBV12-4 to TRBJ2-2; D perhaps matches TRBD1 (6 bases). V was pared by 6 bases and J by 6 bases, with 11 bases between. The CDR3 extends over 13 amino acids. The CDR3 loop reads CASSKQGAGELFF. CDR3 DNA: TGTGCCAGCAGCAAACAGGGCGCCGGGGAGCTGTTTTTT.

The rearrangement joins TRBV6-5 to TRBJ2-1; TRBD2 might be the D (5 bases). The V and J ends lost 6 bases and 10 bases respectively, with 19 bases between them. This CDR3 has 14 amino acids. Germline CDR1 is MNHEY and CDR2 is SVGAGI. As DNA, the CDR3 is TGTGCCAGCAGCATAATCTTTGGGAGTCGGGAGCAGTTCTTC. This codes for CASSIIFGSREQFF.

This clone was detected only once. V is TRBV19 and J is TRBJ1-3, with 9 bases lining up with TRBD1. The CDR3 loop spans 14 amino acids. V lost 9 bases to trimming and J lost 3 bases; unmatched junction nucleotides: 6. Per germline, CDR1 LNHDA and CDR2 SQIVND (reference sequence). The CDR3: CASSTGGDGNTIYF. DNA of the CDR3: TGTGCCAGCTCCACAGGGGGCGATGGAAACACCATATATTTT.

This clone occurred once. The V call is TRBV18, the J call TRBJ1-2; D is ambiguous. Per germline, CDR1 KGHSH and CDR2 LQKENI. The CDR3 is 14 amino acids. The germline V and J ends were trimmed by 2 bases and 8 bases, with 15 bases remaining between them. CDR3 amino acids: CASSPGTDSRGYTF. As DNA, the CDR3 is TGTGCCAGCTCACCAGGAACGGACTCCCGGGGCTACACCTTC.

The J gene is TRBJ1-2, the V gene TRBV7-2; no firm D call. Deletions cut 0 bases from V and 8 bases from J, with 10 bases between. The germline V gene has CDR1 SGHTA and CDR2 FQGNSA. The CDR3 has 13 amino acids. This chain's CDR3 is CASSLARVQGYTF. The CDR3 coding sequence is TGTGCCAGCAGCTTAGCGCGGGTACAAGGCTACACCTTC. The whole variable domain, remainder taken from reference TRBV7-2 and TRBJ1-2, is GAGVSQSPSNKVTEKGKDVELRCDPISGHTALYWYRQSLGQGLEFLIYFQGNSAPDKSGLPSDRFSAERTGGSVSTLTIQRTQQEDSAVYLCASSLARVQGYTFGSGTRLTVV.

This clone was seen once. CDR3 nucleotide sequence: TGTGCCACCAGTGATTTGGGTAGGAGTGGATCAGATACGCAGTATTTT. This encodes CATSDLGRSGSDTQYF. The chain joins TRBV24-1 to TRBJ2-3; D not resolved. Deletions cut 0 bases from V and 4 bases from J, with 13 bases between. Germline V gene lookup returns CDR1 KGHDR and CDR2 SFDVKD. CDR3 length: 16 residues.

This rearrangement joins TRBV9 to TRBJ1-3; D is ambiguous. Deletions cut 7 bases from V and 0 bases from J, with 14 bases between. From germline, CDR1 is SGDLS and CDR2 YYNGEE. This CDR3 is 15 amino acids long. The CDR3 DNA follows: TGTGCCAGCTCTGTTTCCTTTTCCTCTGGAAACACCATATATTTT. As protein: CASSVSFSSGNTIYF.

The chain carries TRBV24-1 and TRBJ1-2, with D possibly matching TRBD1 (6 bases). The CDR3 consists of 16 residues. Trimming removed 2 bases from V and 7 bases from J, with 19 bases in between. Germline assignment: CDR1 KGHDR and CDR2 SFDVKD. The CDR3 DNA follows: TGTGCCACCAGTGATTCGGATCCGGGACATCTGTCTGGCTACACCTTC. Its translation: CATSDSDPGHLSGYTF.

The chain couples TRBV28 to TRBJ1-5; the match to TRBD1 covers 8 bases. CDR1 MDHEN and CDR2 SYDVKM come from the germline V gene. V shed 7 bases, J shed 0 bases, and the junction held 8 bases outside the gene matches. This CDR3 spans 16 amino acids. Here the CDR3 reads CASITGGVSSNQPQHF. The CDR3 nucleotides are TGTGCCAGCATAACAGGGGGAGTATCTAGCAATCAGCCCCAGCATTTT.

The chain has TRBV3-1 (or the pseudogene TRBV3-2) and TRBJ2-1; D might be TRBD1 (5 bases). Trimming removed 4 bases from V and 9 bases from J, with 7 bases in between. CDR3 length: 11 residues. The V gene's germline CDR1 is LGHDT and CDR2 YNNKEL (reference sequence). CDR3 region: CASSPGIEQFF. CDR3 in DNA: TGTGCCAGCAGCCCAGGGATTGAGCAGTTCTTC.

V gene TRBV4-3 combines with J gene TRBJ1-4, with TRBD1 identical over 7 bases. Germline CDR1 reads LGHNA; CDR2 reads YSLEER. CDR3 size: 18 residues. The V gene end was trimmed by 4 bases and the J gene end by 0 bases; junction bases not matched to a gene: 11. The DNA for the CDR3 is TGCGCCAGCAGCCGTCAACTGGACAGGCTTACAACTAATGAAAAACTGTTTTTT. As protein: CASSRQLDRLTTNEKLFF.

The chain employs TRBV11-3 and TRBJ2-3; no definite D call. V gave up 4 bases and J gave up 0 bases, with 17 bases separating them. Germline CDR1 SGHNT, CDR2 YENEEA. The CDR3 totals 17 residues. CDR3 region: CASSSLIPPTSTDTQYF. The CDR3 DNA follows: TGTGCCAGCAGCTCCCTTATACCTCCCACTAGCACAGATACGCAGTATTTT.

This clone has a handful of counts. CDR3 amino acids: CASSPITGFSNQPQHF. Here the CDR3 DNA reads TGTGCCAGCAGTCCGATTACAGGGTTCAGCAATCAGCCCCAGCATTTT. V usage is TRBV27 and J usage is TRBJ1-5; the D gene is possibly TRBD1 (6 bases). The ends were cut back, 5 bases at V and 1 base at J, with 15 bases in the middle. This CDR3 is built from 16 residues. In germline, CDR1 is MNHEY, CDR2 SMNVEV (reference sequence).

This clone has only one observation. The rearrangement uses TRBV6-5 and TRBJ1-5; a possible D gene is TRBD1 (5 bases). Trimming removed 4 bases from V and 1 base from J, with 8 bases in between. CDR3 length equals 14 residues. Per the germline V gene, CDR1 is MNHEY and CDR2 is SVGAGI. The CDR3 loop reads CASSLDNSNQPQHF. For the CDR3, the DNA is TGTGCCAGCAGTTTGGACAACAGCAATCAGCCCCAGCATTTT.

The chain uses TRBV5-4 and TRBJ2-7; D might be TRBD1 (5 bases). V was clipped by 4 bases and J by 7 bases, with 15 bases between them. CDR1 is SGHNT and CDR2 is YYREEE in the germline V gene (reference sequence). The CDR3 sequence is 13 residues long. This chain's CDR3 is CASSRTTAMEQYF. CDR3 sequence (DNA): TGTGCCAGCAGCAGGACAACGGCTATGGAGCAGTACTTC. The complete variable domain, with remaining parts taken from reference TRBV5-4 and TRBJ2-7, reads ETGVTQSPTHLIKTRGQQVTLRCSSQSGHNTVSWYQQALGQGPQFIFQYYREEENGRGNFPPRFSGLQFPNYSSELNVNALELDDSALYLCASSRTTAMEQYFGPGTRLTVT.

The V and J genes are TRBV7-9 and TRBJ1-2; the D is unclear. V was clipped by 3 bases and J by 8 bases, with 13 bases between them. The CDR3 consists of 13 residues. Germline V gives CDR1 SEHNR, CDR2 FQNEAQ (reference sequence). The CDR3 nucleotides read TGTGCCAGCAGCTTCGGACTAGTGATGGGCTACACCTTC. Amino acids: CASSFGLVMGYTF.

This clone occurred a few times. V and J are TRBV23-1 and TRBJ1-1, with no clear D. TRBV23-1 is an open reading frame whose function is uncertain. Trimming took 6 bases from V and 5 from J, leaving 13 bases between them. CDR3 length: 13 residues. CDR3 loop: CASRVTWATEAFF. The CDR3 DNA sequence: TGCGCCAGCAGGGTAACGTGGGCAACTGAAGCTTTCTTT.

Turning to this clone: This sample also contains other DNA sequences that code for the same CDR3. V gene TRBV6-2 or TRBV6-3 combines with J gene TRBJ1-1; D ambiguous. Germline CDR1 MNHEY, CDR2 SVGEGT. V lost 0 bases to trimming and J lost 2 bases, with 7 bases between them. CDR3 size: 14 residues. The CDR3 nucleotides are TGTGCCAGCAGTTACTCCACGACAAACACTGAAGCTTTCTTT. This codes for CASSYSTTNTEAFF.

The chain employs TRBV9 and TRBJ2-3; 8 positions agree with TRBD1. Germline loops: CDR1 SGDLS, CDR2 YYNGEE. V was pared by 5 bases and J by 1 base, with 12 bases of the junction left unmatched. The CDR3 is 17 amino acids. This chain's CDR3 is CASRKDRAGPGTDTQYF. Here the CDR3 DNA reads TGTGCCAGCAGGAAGGACAGGGCCGGACCCGGCACAGATACGCAGTATTTT.

The chain joins TRBV10-3 to TRBJ1-2, with 8 nucleotides matching TRBD1. V shed 7 bases and J 8 bases; nucleotides not matched to a gene: 18. The CDR3 extends over 16 amino acids. Germline CDR1 reads ENHRY; CDR2 reads SYGVKD. The CDR3 DNA is TGTGCCATCACTCGGGGACAGGCCCTTGGAGGAAGCGGCTACACCTTC. This gives the protein CAITRGQALGGSGYTF.

This rearrangement joins TRBV29-1 to TRBJ2-5; unclear D gene. Trimming stripped 3 bases from V and 5 bases from J, with 7 bases between. CDR3 length: 11 residues. Germline V gives CDR1 SQVTM, CDR2 ANQGSEA. The CDR3 loop is CSVDQLETQYF. The CDR3 DNA is TGCAGCGTTGACCAGTTGGAGACCCAGTACTTC.

V usage is TRBV2 and J usage is TRBJ1-5; 7 positions match TRBD1. J was trimmed by 2 bases and V by 6 bases; bases with no gene match: 7. From germline, CDR1 is SNHLY and CDR2 FYNNEI. The CDR3 has 15 residues. CDR3 in amino acids: CASSEGAIGNQPQHF. CDR3 DNA sequence: TGTGCCAGCAGCGAGGGGGCAATCGGCAATCAGCCCCAGCATTTT. Based on the CDR3 plus reference TRBV2 and TRBJ1-5, the full variable domain is EPEVTQTPSHQVTQMGQEVILRCVPISNHLYFYWYRQILGQKVEFLVSFYNNEISEKSEIFDDQFSVERPDGSNFTLKIRSTKLEDSAMYFCASSEGAIGNQPQHFGDGTRLSIL.

The chain uses TRBV25-1 and TRBJ2-2, with D possibly TRBD1 on 5 matching bases. Germline V gene data show CDR1 as MGHDK and CDR2 as SYGVNS. This CDR3 comprises 14 residues. Trimming removed 6 bases at V and 8 bases at J, with 16 bases between. Here the CDR3 DNA reads TGTGCCAGCAGGATGATAGGGGTTGCGGGGGAGCTGTTTTTT. Encoded protein: CASRMIGVAGELFF.

The chain couples TRBV15 to TRBJ2-1; TRBD2 matches 8 bases. CDR3 length: 16 residues. The V and J ends lost 0 bases and 6 bases, in that order; junction bases with no gene match: 7. Germline V CDR1 and CDR2: LNHNV, YYDKDF (reference sequence). CDR3 in amino acids: CATSRDQSSGFNEQFF. In DNA, the CDR3 is TGTGCCACCAGCAGAGATCAATCTAGCGGGTTCAATGAGCAGTTCTTC.

The gene calls are TRBV6-2 or TRBV6-3 and TRBJ1-1; the D gene is possibly TRBD1 (5 bases). Germline V gene sequence: CDR1 MNHEY, CDR2 SVGEGT. The germline V and J ends were trimmed by 6 bases and 6 bases, with 17 bases remaining between them. This CDR3 is 14 amino acids long. The CDR3 region has the DNA TGTGCCAGCAGCGACACAGGCGGGGGTCCTGAAGCTTTCTTT. Translation: CASSDTGGGPEAFF.

The rearrangement uses TRBV9 and TRBJ2-2; TRBD1 matches at 7 bases. The CDR3 is 16 amino acids. The junction had 6 bases not matched to a gene; V was cut back by 4 bases and J by 0 bases. In germline, CDR1 is SGDLS, CDR2 YYNGEE. In DNA, the CDR3 is TGTGCCAGCAGCCCTGTGGACAGGACGAACACCGGGGAGCTGTTTTTT. Translation: CASSPVDRTNTGELFF.

The chain combines TRBV12-5 with TRBJ2-7; weak D call: TRBD1 (7 bases). The CDR3 contains 13 residues. Germline-derived CDR1 and CDR2 are LGHNT and FRNRAP. V lost 4 bases to trimming and J lost 6 bases, with 13 bases between them. CDR3 DNA sequence: TGTGCTAGTGGTTGGGGGGACAGTCGCGAGCAGTACTTC. Protein product: CASGWGDSREQYF.